These 29 T cell receptor beta chains share one sample of origin, sequenced in a study of cytomegalovirus exposure and HLA in healthy donors. A multiplex PCR was run with 60 Vbeta primers and 13 Jbeta primers. Libraries were prepared by immunoSEQ multiplex PCR; TCRdb keeps only in-frame clonotypes and omits some of them. Among over 200,000 clones listed, approximately 82% were seen once. The sample was PBMCs. These receptors all come from a woman aged 40-49 years in good health and CMV-seronegative.

The chain employs TRBV18 and TRBJ2-2; 7 positions match TRBD2. V shed 3 bases and J 0 bases; nucleotides not matched to a gene: 4. The CDR3 is made up of 16 amino acids. Germline CDR1 and CDR2: KGHSH and LQKENI. The DNA for the CDR3 is TGTGCCAGCTCACCTTTAGCGGGCGCGAACACCGGGGAGCTGTTTTTT. Its protein product is CASSPLAGANTGELFF.

V is TRBV2 and J is TRBJ2-7, with 12 positions matching TRBD1. The CDR3 loop spans 13 amino acids. Germline loops: CDR1 SNHLY, CDR2 FYNNEI. Trimming removed 6 bases from V and 5 bases from J; junction bases left unmatched: 2. Written as DNA, the CDR3 is TGTGCCAGCAGGGGACAGGGGGCCGACGAGCAGTACTTC. It is translated as CASRGQGADEQYF.

In its sample, this clone was seen once. The chain carries TRBV6-6 and TRBJ1-2; TRBD1 matches at 8 bases. CDR3 length equals 14 residues. Losses at the gene ends were 6 bases for V and 4 bases for J; bases not matched to a gene: 7. Germline V gene lookup returns CDR1 MNHNY and CDR2 SVGAGI (reference sequence). The chain's CDR3 is CASSLGQGSYGYTF. The CDR3 DNA reads as TGTGCCAGCAGCCTCGGACAGGGTAGCTATGGCTACACCTTC.

This clone was found a few times. The rearrangement joins TRBV2 to TRBJ1-5, with 7 bases matching TRBD1. This CDR3 has 14 residues. The V gene end was trimmed by 8 bases and the J gene end by 0 bases; junction bases not matched to a gene: 4. In germline, CDR1 is SNHLY, CDR2 FYNNEI. CDR3 in amino acids: CASEQGNSNQPQHF. The CDR3 nucleotides are TGTGCCAGCGAACAGGGGAATAGCAATCAGCCCCAGCATTTT.

This chain joins TRBV9 and TRBJ2-5; tentative D call: TRBD2 (7 bases). The CDR3 is 19 residues long. The ends were cut back, 0 bases at V and 4 bases at J, with 25 bases in the middle. Germline V gives CDR1 SGDLS, CDR2 YYNGEE. The CDR3 nucleotides are TGTGCCAGCAGCGTAGAGGGGGGGAGGAGCAGGTGGTCTTCAGAGACCCAGTACTTC. Protein sequence: CASSVEGGRSRWSSETQYF.

The chain recombines TRBV7-2 with TRBJ2-1, with a weak D call TRBD1 (6 bases). The V gene's germline CDR1 is SGHTA and CDR2 FQGNSA. The V and J ends lost 5 bases and 5 bases respectively, with 19 bases between them. The CDR3 runs to 16 residues. CDR3 residues: CASSPAPGVRDNEQFF. CDR3 coding DNA: TGTGCCAGCAGCCCCGCTCCAGGGGTCCGGGACAATGAGCAGTTCTTC.

V usage is TRBV6-5 and J usage is TRBJ2-3, with D unresolved. From germline, CDR1 is MNHEY and CDR2 SVGAGI. The V end was cut by 4 bases, the J end by 4 bases, with 6 bases between. This CDR3 region has 12 residues. The CDR3 reads CASSSSADTQYF. CDR3 nucleotides: TGTGCCAGCAGTTCTTCCGCAGATACGCAGTATTTT.

The chain couples TRBV29-1 to TRBJ2-3, with TRBD1 identical over 8 bases. This CDR3 has 13 residues. V dropped 6 bases and J dropped 3; count of bases not matched to a gene: 5. Per the germline V gene, CDR1 is SQVTM and CDR2 is ANQGSEA. CDR3: CSVETGGTDTQYF. CDR3 bases: TGCAGCGTCGAAACAGGGGGTACAGATACGCAGTATTTT.

This clone was detected once. The V gene is TRBV5-4, the J gene TRBJ2-5, with 7 bases aligning to TRBD1. The CDR3 extends over 15 amino acids. Trimming cost V 4 bases and J 3 bases; bases outside gene matches: 9. Germline V CDR1 and CDR2: SGHNT, YYREEE (reference sequence). The CDR3 DNA is TGTGCCAGCAGCCGTTCACAGGGGTTCGAAGAGACCCAGTACTTC. It encodes CASSRSQGFEETQYF. Variable domain in full (rest from reference TRBV5-4 and TRBJ2-5): ETGVTQSPTHLIKTRGQQVTLRCSSQSGHNTVSWYQQALGQGPQFIFQYYREEENGRGNFPPRFSGLQFPNYSSELNVNALELDDSALYLCASSRSQGFEETQYFGPGTRLLVL.

The rearrangement links TRBV10-2 to TRBJ2-5, with 9 positions matching TRBD1. The better agreement between TRBJ2-7 and the DNA end casts doubt on the J call. CDR3 length: 12 amino acids. CDR1 and CDR2 (germline): WSHSY, SAAADI. The CDR3 DNA sequence: TGCGCCAGCAGGGGGACAGGGAACGAGCAGTACTTC. Protein product: CASRGTGNEQYF.

The chain carries TRBV19 and TRBJ1-1, with TRBD1 identical over 7 bases. Germline V gives CDR1 LNHDA, CDR2 SQIVND (reference sequence). This CDR3 is 18 amino acids long. Losses at the gene ends were 5 bases for V and 3 bases for J; bases not matched to a gene: 18. The CDR3 spells CASSGIHTGAMGYTEAFF. CDR3 coding DNA: TGTGCCAGTAGTGGCATACATACAGGGGCGATGGGGTACACTGAAGCTTTCTTT.

J is TRBJ2-2 and V is TRBV4-2; 7 bases align to TRBD1. Losses at the gene ends were 0 bases for V and 0 bases for J; bases not matched to a gene: 10. Per the germline V gene, CDR1 is LGHNA and CDR2 is YNFKEQ. CDR3 length: 19 residues. This chain's CDR3 is CASSQDLGDRVANTGELFF. The CDR3 nucleotides read TGTGCCAGCAGCCAAGACTTAGGCGACAGGGTCGCGAACACCGGGGAGCTGTTTTTT.

There are a few counts of this clone. This sequence joins TRBV28 and TRBJ1-4, with D unclear. This CDR3 has 10 amino acids. The V gene lost 10 bases and the J gene lost 7 bases, with 7 bases spanning the gap. Germline CDR1 MDHEN, CDR2 SYDVKM. The CDR3 nucleotides read TGTGCCACGGCGGGTGAAAAACTGTTTTTT. Amino acid sequence: CATAGEKLFF. Full variable domain (remainder filled in from reference TRBV28 and TRBJ1-4): DVKVTQSSRYLVKRTGEKVFLECVQDMDHENMFWYRQDPGLGLRLIYFSYDVKMKEKGDIPEGYSVSREKKERFSLILESASTNQTSMYLCATAGEKLFFGSGTQLSVL.

This rearrangement joins TRBV7-3 to TRBJ1-1; no definite D call. This CDR3 contains 13 residues. Germline assignment: CDR1 SGHTA and CDR2 FQGTGA. Trimming took off 5 bases at V and 10 bases at J, with 17 bases between the two ends. The CDR3 DNA is TGTGCCAGCAGCACATATCGGCGTTCAGGAGCTTTCTTT. Protein: CASSTYRRSGAFF.

This chain joins TRBV4-1 and TRBJ2-5; D is perhaps TRBD2 (6 bases). This CDR3 has 15 residues. CDR1 and CDR2 (germline): MGHRA, YSYEKL. In DNA, the CDR3 is TGCGCTGAGCAGCCAGGGACTTTGGGAGGAGAGACCCAGTACTTC. Translated: CAEQPGTLGGETQYF.

V is TRBV5-5 and J is TRBJ2-7, with TRBD1 matching over 9 bases. The J segment lost 4 bases and the V segment lost 4 bases, leaving 9 bases of the junction unmatched. The CDR3 contains 15 residues. Germline V gives CDR1 SGHKS, CDR2 YYEKEE (reference sequence). CDR3 protein: CASSGPGQGGYEQYF. In DNA, the CDR3 is TGTGCCAGCAGCGGACCGGGACAGGGAGGTTACGAGCAGTACTTC.

This chain connects TRBV7-9 to TRBJ1-1, with D possibly TRBD1 on 6 matching bases. Trimming cost V 1 base and J 6 bases, with 6 bases left between them. This CDR3 has 12 residues. The germline CDR1 and CDR2 sequences are SEHNR and FQNEAQ (reference sequence). Written as DNA, the CDR3 is TGTGCCAGCAGCTTAGAGGGGGCTGAAGCTTTCTTT. Its translation is CASSLEGAEAFF.

This chain links TRBV7-2 with TRBJ1-1, with D maybe TRBD1 (5 bases). The germline gives CDR1 SGHTA, CDR2 FQGNSA. The CDR3 runs 14 residues. Trimming pared 1 base from V and 2 bases from J, leaving 8 bases between. In DNA form, the CDR3 reads TGTGCCAGCAGCTTAGACGGGGGTAACACTGAAGCTTTCTTT. This sequence encodes CASSLDGGNTEAFF.

CDR3 coding DNA: TGCGCCAGCAGCTTGGTTCAGGGAGGGACAGATACGCAGTATTTT. It codes for CASSLVQGGTDTQYF. The genes are TRBV5-1 and TRBJ2-3, with 7 bases lining up with TRBD2. This CDR3 region has 15 residues. After removal of 0 bases from V and 3 bases from J, the junction contained 4 bases not matched to a gene. Germline values: CDR1 SGHRS, CDR2 YFSETQ.

V and J are TRBV30 and TRBJ1-5; unclear D gene. The germline CDR1 and CDR2 sequences are GTSNPN and SVGIG (reference sequence). CDR3 length equals 15 residues. Trimming pared 0 bases from V and 6 bases from J, leaving 15 bases between. The CDR3 reads CAWSVHGIPSQPQHF. CDR3 nucleotide sequence: TGTGCCTGGAGTGTACATGGCATCCCCAGTCAGCCCCAGCATTTT. Using reference TRBV30 and TRBJ1-5 for the parts outside the CDR3, the full variable domain is SQTIHQWPATLVQPVGSPLSLECTVEGTSNPNLYWYRQAAGRGLQLLFYSVGIGQISSEVPQNLSASRPQDRQFILSSKKLLLSDSGFYLCAWSVHGIPSQPQHFGDGTRLSIL.

This clone was counted ten times or more. The chain recombines TRBV6-1 with TRBJ1-3, with TRBD1 matching 7 bases. CDR1 is MNHNS, CDR2 SASEGT, per germline. With 4 bases clipped from V and 5 bases from J, the junction kept 14 bases outside the gene matches. There are 17 residues in the CDR3. CDR3 region: CASSVRQGVSSRNTIYF. The DNA of the CDR3 is TGTGCCAGCAGTGTAAGACAGGGTGTAAGTTCTCGAAACACCATATATTTT.

V usage is TRBV16 and J usage is TRBJ2-7; no clear D gene. V was clipped by 4 bases and J by 1 base, with 14 bases between them. Germline values: CDR1 KGHSY, CDR2 FQNENV. The CDR3 loop spans 15 amino acids. The CDR3 coding sequence is TGTGCCAGCAGCCGCCAAACGAGCGTTTCCTACGAGCAGTACTTC. Translation: CASSRQTSVSYEQYF.

The CDR3 coding sequence is TGTGCCAGCAGTATCCCCCCGGACAGGGTTGAAGCTTTCTTT. Translated, it gives CASSIPPDRVEAFF. V usage is TRBV6-6 and J usage is TRBJ1-1, with 8 bases fitting TRBD1. CDR3 length equals 14 residues. J gave up 7 bases and V 5 bases, and 9 bases lay outside the gene matches. CDR1 and CDR2 from the germline V gene are MNHNY and SVGAGI (reference sequence).

The chain couples TRBV4-3 to TRBJ1-4, with 7 bases fitting TRBD1. The germline V gene encodes CDR1 LGHNA and CDR2 YSLEER. The CDR3 has 14 residues. V lost 4 bases, J lost 1 base, and 0 bases stayed unmatched. The CDR3 region is CASSRDRTNEKLFF. For the CDR3, the DNA is TGCGCCAGCAGCCGGGACAGAACTAATGAAAAACTGTTTTTT.

The V and J genes are TRBV19 and TRBJ2-1, with D perhaps TRBD2 (6 bases). The CDR3 length is 16 residues. Trimming removed 7 bases at V and 2 bases at J, with 18 bases between. The V gene's germline CDR1 is LNHDA and CDR2 SQIVND (reference sequence). CDR3 protein: CASTESGTGTYNEQFF. CDR3 coding DNA: TGTGCCAGTACCGAATCCGGGACTGGGACCTACAATGAGCAGTTCTTC.

The chain couples TRBV6-6 to TRBJ2-7, with 7 positions matching TRBD1. Germline loops: CDR1 MNHNY, CDR2 SVGAGI (reference sequence). The CDR3 sequence is 16 residues long. V lost 5 bases, J lost 9 bases, and 19 bases stayed unmatched. The CDR3 is CASSGSSGQTPFTQYF. Written as DNA, the CDR3 is TGTGCCAGCAGTGGATCTTCGGGACAGACCCCCTTTACGCAGTACTTC.

The chain is built from TRBV29-1 and TRBJ2-1; 7 nucleotides line up with TRBD1. After removal of 7 bases from V and 0 bases from J, the junction contained 6 bases not matched to a gene. The V gene's germline CDR1 is SQVTM and CDR2 ANQGSEA. The CDR3 loop spans 14 amino acids. Written as DNA, the CDR3 is TGCAGCGACCTCTCAGGGGGCTCCTACAATGAGCAGTTCTTC. Amino acids: CSDLSGGSYNEQFF.

The rearrangement joins TRBV19 to TRBJ2-5; D might be TRBD1 (6 bases). The V end lost 3 bases, the J end lost 5 bases, and 16 bases lay between the germline ends. This CDR3 is 15 amino acids long. Per the germline V gene, CDR1 is LNHDA and CDR2 is SQIVND (reference sequence). The CDR3 sequence is CASSISRGHTETQYF. CDR3 in DNA: TGTGCCAGTAGTATTTCACGGGGACATACGGAGACCCAGTACTTC.

The rearrangement uses TRBV29-1 and TRBJ1-2; 7 bases align to TRBD1. Germline CDR1 is SQVTM and CDR2 is ANQGSEA. CDR3 size: 13 residues. After removal of 1 base from V and 7 bases from J, the junction contained 6 bases not matched to a gene. CDR3 nucleotide sequence: TGCAGCGTTGAAGCCAGGGGGACGGTTGGCTACACCTTC. Translating it yields CSVEARGTVGYTF.